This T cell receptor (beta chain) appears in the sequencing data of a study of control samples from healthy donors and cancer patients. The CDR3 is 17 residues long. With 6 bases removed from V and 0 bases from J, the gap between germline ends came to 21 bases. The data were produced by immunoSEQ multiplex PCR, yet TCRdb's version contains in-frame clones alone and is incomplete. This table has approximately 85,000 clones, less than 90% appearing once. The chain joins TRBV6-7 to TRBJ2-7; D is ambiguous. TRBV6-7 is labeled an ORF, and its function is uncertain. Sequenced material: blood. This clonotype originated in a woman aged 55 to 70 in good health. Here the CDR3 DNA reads TGTGCCAGCAGCCCCCACCAGGCGCCTTTTAACTCCTACGAGCAGTACTTC. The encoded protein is CASSPHQAPFNSYEQYF.